A single sample gave rise to the 4 T cell receptor beta chains below, sequenced in a study of T-cell memory formation after mild COVID-19. In TCRdb, the 5' RACE reads were re-called with MiXCR into one record per CDR3 protein. The sample holds 530,000 or so distinct CDR3 sequences, around a sixth seen once. The specimen was PBMCs or a T cell subset sorted from them (not recorded which). The receptors were sampled from an adult woman who had mild COVID-19 (a few samples of this study predate the infection). Cell type and time point are not known.

This rearrangement joins TRBV5-4 to TRBJ2-7; D not resolved. Trimming removed 5 bases at V and 0 bases at J, with 9 bases between. The CDR3 is made up of 13 amino acids. Germline V CDR1 and CDR2: SGHNT, YYREEE (reference sequence). As DNA, the CDR3 is TGTGCCAGCAGTCCTGACAACTCCTACGAGCAGTACTTC. Its protein product is CASSPDNSYEQYF.

This clonotype occurred many times. This chain connects TRBV18 to TRBJ2-7; TRBD2 matches 10 bases. Germline CDR1 reads KGHSH; CDR2 reads LQKENI. The CDR3 length is 15 residues. After removal of 6 bases from V and 2 bases from J, the junction contained 7 bases not matched to a gene. The DNA of the CDR3 is TGTGCCAGCTCCCTTGACGGGACTAGCGCCTACGAGCAGTACTTC. This encodes CASSLDGTSAYEQYF.

Worth noting for this clonotype: Likely a read error: the CDR3 ends without its conserved phenylalanine or tryptophan. The chain uses TRBV9 and TRBJ2-5; 7 bases fit TRBD2. Germline V gene data show CDR1 as SGDLS and CDR2 as YYNGEE. The CDR3 is 15 residues long. V was clipped by 0 bases and J by 4 bases; unmatched bases: 6. CDR3: CASSVGGGRLETQYL. In DNA, the CDR3 is TGTGCCAGCAGCGTAGGTGGCGGGAGATTAGAGACCCAGTACTTA.

Only a few counts were recorded for this clonotype. The CDR3 nucleotides are TGTGCCAGCAGCTGGGGACTAGCGGGAGGACCCGACACCGGGGAGCTGTTTTTT. Its translation: CASSWGLAGGPDTGELFF. The V call is TRBV5-5, the J call TRBJ2-2, with 15 bases fitting TRBD2. This CDR3 is 18 amino acids long. The V gene's germline CDR1 is SGHKS and CDR2 YYEKEE (reference sequence). The V segment lost 3 bases and the J segment 3 bases; nucleotides outside the gene matches: 6.